This T cell receptor beta chain comes out of a study of cytomegalovirus exposure and HLA in healthy donors. General study points: Presence/absence results assume similar sequencing depth per donor, which may not hold.

Comment on this clone: Antigen unknown.

The PCR made use of 60 Vbeta and 13 Jbeta primers. Profiling relied on immunoSEQ multiplex PCR, and the TCRdb table lists in-frame clones only, not all of them. The sample holds about 190,000 clones; 85% are singletons and the top ten take 1%. Germline V gene sequence: CDR1 MGHRA, CDR2 YSYEKL. With 5 bases removed from V and 5 bases from J, the gap between germline ends came to 12 bases. This CDR3 comprises 14 residues. The clonotype originates from a boy between 2 and 10 years old in good health and CMV-seronegative. Material: PBMCs. The V call is TRBV4-1, the J call TRBJ1-4; D might be TRBD1 (5 bases). CDR3 bases: TGCGCCAGCAGCGCCCGACGGGGGAATGAAAAACTGTTTTTT. Protein: CASSARRGNEKLFF.